This T cell receptor beta chain was identified during a study of cytomegalovirus exposure and HLA in healthy donors. Whole-study findings and limits: Per published reports, the classifier diagnosed cytomegalovirus status with high specificity and sensitivity.

About this clone: Its antigen remains unidentified.

The PCR used 60 Vbeta and 13 Jbeta primers. Some clones are missing from TCRdb's copy, which holds only in-frame ones; the method was immunoSEQ multiplex PCR. The table records 200,000 to 250,000 clones, around 73% of them present only once. The sample was PBMCs. This clonotype was sampled from a male donor in good health and CMV-seronegative.

CDR3 sequence: CASSLGQGSEKLFF. The CDR3 DNA reads TGTGCCAGCAGTCTCGGACAGGGGTCTGAAAAACTGTTTTTT. J is TRBJ1-4 and V is TRBV6-1, with 9 bases aligning to TRBD1. Germline CDR1 is MNHNS and CDR2 is SASEGT. V lost 5 bases and J lost 7; bases outside the gene matches: 5. The CDR3 extends over 14 amino acids.